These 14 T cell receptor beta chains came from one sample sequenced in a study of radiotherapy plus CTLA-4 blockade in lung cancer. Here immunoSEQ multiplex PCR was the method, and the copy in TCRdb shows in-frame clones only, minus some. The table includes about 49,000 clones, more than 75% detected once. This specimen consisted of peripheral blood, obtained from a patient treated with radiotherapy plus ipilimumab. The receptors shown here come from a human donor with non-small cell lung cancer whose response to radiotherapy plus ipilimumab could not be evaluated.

CDR3 DNA sequence: TGTGCCAGTAGTATTTCAGGGGTAACCACATGGAAGTCACCCCTCCACTTT. It is translated as CASSISGVTTWKSPLHF. The rearrangement links TRBV19 to TRBJ1-6, with a weak D call TRBD1 (6 bases). V dropped 3 bases and J dropped 10 bases, with 22 bases sitting between them. CDR1 is LNHDA and CDR2 is SQIVND in the germline V gene (reference sequence). CDR3 size: 17 residues.

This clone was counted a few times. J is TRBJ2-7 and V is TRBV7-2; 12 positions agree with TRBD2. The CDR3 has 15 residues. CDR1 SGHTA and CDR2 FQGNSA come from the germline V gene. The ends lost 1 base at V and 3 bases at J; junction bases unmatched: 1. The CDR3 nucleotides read TGTGCCAGCAGCTTAGGGACTAGCGGGAACTACGAGCAGTACTTC. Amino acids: CASSLGTSGNYEQYF.

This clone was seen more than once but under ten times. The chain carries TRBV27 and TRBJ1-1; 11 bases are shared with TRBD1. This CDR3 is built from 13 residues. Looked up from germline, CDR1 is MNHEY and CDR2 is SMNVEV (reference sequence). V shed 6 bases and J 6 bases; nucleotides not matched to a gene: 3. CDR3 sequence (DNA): TGTGCCAGCAGAGGACAGGGGGCGGCTGAAGCTTTCTTT. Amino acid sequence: CASRGQGAAEAFF.

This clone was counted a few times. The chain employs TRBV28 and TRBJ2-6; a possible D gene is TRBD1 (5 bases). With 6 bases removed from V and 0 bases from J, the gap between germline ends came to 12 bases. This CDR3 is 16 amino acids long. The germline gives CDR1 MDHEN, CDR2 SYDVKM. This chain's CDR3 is CASRQDVYSGANVLTF. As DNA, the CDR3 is TGTGCCAGCAGACAGGACGTCTACTCTGGGGCCAACGTCCTGACTTTC.

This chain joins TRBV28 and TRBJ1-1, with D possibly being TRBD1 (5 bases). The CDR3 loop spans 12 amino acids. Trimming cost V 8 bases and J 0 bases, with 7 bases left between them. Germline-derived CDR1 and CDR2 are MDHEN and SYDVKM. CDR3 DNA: TGTGCCAGCTGGGGCCTGAACACTGAAGCTTTCTTT. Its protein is CASWGLNTEAFF.

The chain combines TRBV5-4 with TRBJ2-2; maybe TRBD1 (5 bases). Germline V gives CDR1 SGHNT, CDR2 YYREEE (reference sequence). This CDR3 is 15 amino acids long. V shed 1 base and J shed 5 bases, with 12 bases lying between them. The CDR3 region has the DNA TGTGCCAGCAGCTTGTTCAGGGAAGAGACCGGGGAGCTGTTTTTT. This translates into CASSLFREETGELFF.

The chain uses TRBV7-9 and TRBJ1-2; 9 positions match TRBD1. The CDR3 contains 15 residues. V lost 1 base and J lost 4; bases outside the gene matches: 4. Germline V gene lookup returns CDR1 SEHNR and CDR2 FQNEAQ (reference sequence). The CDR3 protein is CASSLGLTGGYGYTF. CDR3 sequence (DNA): TGTGCCAGCAGCTTAGGTTTGACAGGGGGCTATGGCTACACCTTC.

The CDR3 DNA is TGTGCCAGCAGTTTCGGTCGTGGCGGGGGAGGAGGGAAGGCGCAGTATTTT. Amino acids: CASSFGRGGGGGKAQYF. This chain connects TRBV28 to TRBJ2-3, with 7 bases fitting TRBD2. CDR1 MDHEN and CDR2 SYDVKM come from the germline V gene. There are 17 residues in the CDR3. V was clipped by 3 bases and J by 10 bases; unmatched bases: 19.

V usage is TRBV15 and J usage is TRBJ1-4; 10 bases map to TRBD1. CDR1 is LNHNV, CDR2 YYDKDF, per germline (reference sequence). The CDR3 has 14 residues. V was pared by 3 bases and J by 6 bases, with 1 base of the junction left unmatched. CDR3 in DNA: TGTGCCACCAGCAGGACAGGGGGCTATGAAAAACTGTTTTTT. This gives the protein CATSRTGGYEKLFF.

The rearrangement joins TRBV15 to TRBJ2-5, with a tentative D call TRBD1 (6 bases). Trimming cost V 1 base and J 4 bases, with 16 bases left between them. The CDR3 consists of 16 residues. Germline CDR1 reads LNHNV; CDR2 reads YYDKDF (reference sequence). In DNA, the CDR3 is TGTGCCACCAGCAGAGGACGTCCTTTAGGGGGAGAGACCCAGTACTTC. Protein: CATSRGRPLGGETQYF.

The CDR3: CASSVSPTGGQYF. CDR3 bases: TGTGCCAGCAGCGTAAGCCCGACAGGGGGGCAGTACTTC. This chain links TRBV9 with TRBJ2-7, with 9 bases matching TRBD1. The CDR3 covers 13 residues. Unmatched junction bases numbered 5, after V lost 1 base and J lost 9 bases. Germline CDR1 is SGDLS and CDR2 is YYNGEE.

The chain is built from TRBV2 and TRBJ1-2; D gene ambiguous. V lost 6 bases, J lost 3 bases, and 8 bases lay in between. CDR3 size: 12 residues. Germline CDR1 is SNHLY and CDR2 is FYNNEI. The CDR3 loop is CASRGTDYGYTF. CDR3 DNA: TGTGCCAGCAGGGGCACAGACTATGGCTACACCTTC.

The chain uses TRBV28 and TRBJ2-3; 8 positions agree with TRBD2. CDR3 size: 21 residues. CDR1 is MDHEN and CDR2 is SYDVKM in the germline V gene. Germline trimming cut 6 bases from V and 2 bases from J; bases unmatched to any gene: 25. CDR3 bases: TGTGCCAGCAGCCTCTTGGGGGGCGGGAGGCCCCCGACAGGAAACACAGATACGCAGTATTTT. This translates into CASSLLGGGRPPTGNTDTQYF.

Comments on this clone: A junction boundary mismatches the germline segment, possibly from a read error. For the CDR3, the DNA is TGTGCTAGCAGCTTAGGGCCCCGCGGAGGGGCCTACGAGCAGTACTTC. This translates into CASSLGPRGGAYEQYF. The rearrangement uses TRBV7-7 and TRBJ2-5; TRBD2 is a possible D gene (6 bases). The J call may be incorrect, as the DNA end agrees better with TRBJ2-7. The germline gives CDR1 SSHAT, CDR2 FNYEAQ (reference sequence). The CDR3 spans 16 residues.